The sample holds one count of the clone carrying this T cell receptor beta chain. This specimen belongs to a study of blood T cell repertoires in COVID-19. As for the study in general: PBMCs, B-cell-depleted T cells, or T cells provided the cDNA or gDNA that made up the material.

The CDR3 extends over 14 amino acids. V shed 6 bases, J shed 4 bases, and the junction held 7 bases outside the gene matches. Germline CDR1 reads MNHEY; CDR2 reads SMNVEV (reference sequence). Original handling: Amplification of reference gene primers was used by the study to estimate nucleated cell counts. Method: immunoSEQ multiplex PCR; TCRdb's copy keeps in-frame clones and lacks some. V and J calls plus clone size are reproduced from that table; the DNA served to infer D and trimming. The sample shows roughly 80,000 clones, roughly nine tenths of them seen only once. The material sequenced was peripheral blood. This TCR derives from a woman at least 80 years old with active or convalescent COVID-19. The chain links TRBV27 to TRBJ1-1, with 8 bases that match TRBD1. The CDR3: CASRRNRGGTEAFF. The CDR3 nucleotides are TGTGCCAGCAGACGAAACAGGGGGGGCACTGAAGCTTTCTTT.